This TCR beta chain was recorded in a study of CD8 T cells in Susac syndrome. The RNA, roughly 0.45 to 1 ug, was put through reverse transcription using random hexamers. Each CDR3 protein is one row after TCRdb ran MiXCR on the immunoSEQ multiplex PCR reads. The data show some 160,000 distinct CDR3 sequences, 94% seen once. The CDR3 spans 12 residues. Trimming removed 7 bases at V and 2 bases at J, with 9 bases between. Germline CDR1 is DFQATT and CDR2 is SNEGSKA (reference sequence). In its sample, this clonotype was seen a few times. The clonotype was recovered from a human donor with Susac syndrome. The chain combines TRBV20-1 with TRBJ1-5, with a weak D call TRBD1 (5 bases). The specimen was CD4+ T cells from PBMCs. The chain's CDR3 is CSVSGGNQPQHF. The CDR3 DNA reads as TGCAGTGTGTCGGGGGGCAATCAGCCCCAGCATTTT.